This record concerns one TCR beta chain sequence. What it binds is unknown. CDR3 size: 12 residues. CDR1 is MNHNS and CDR2 is SASEGT in the germline V gene. V lost 7 bases and J 5 bases, leaving 11 bases between the germline ends. Some clones are missing from TCRdb's copy, which holds only in-frame ones; the method was immunoSEQ multiplex PCR. The profile shows fewer than 35,000 clones, around 80% of them singletons. This entry belongs to a study of T cells in narcolepsy. Broader study findings: Autoreactive clonotypes reportedly recurred in blood of same and different patients, not controls. In some patient and control memory CD4+ samples, autoreactive clones were absent. Same-patient CSF and blood CD4+ T cell clonotypes included HCRT-specific and TRIB2-specific autoreactive ones.

J is TRBJ1-2 and V is TRBV6-1; no clear D gene. The sample consisted of CD45RA- memory CD4+ T cells from PBMCs. This receptor was identified in a human donor with narcolepsy. As DNA, the CDR3 is TGTGCCAGCACCCCCGACGTATATGGCTACACCTTC. Translated, it gives CASTPDVYGYTF.